This record covers a single T cell receptor (beta chain). Antigen: not known. These data are taken from a study of shared clonotypes between healthy human individuals. Trimming left V 1 base short and J 4 bases short, with 9 bases between. From germline, CDR1 is LGHNA and CDR2 YSLEER. The CDR3 runs to 14 residues. Findings of the study overall: The low donor count limited represented genetic and exposure-history diversity.

Positively selected for CCR7, the CD45RO-negative cells used as naive CD8 cells excluded terminally differentiated effector memory CD45RA+ cells. Clones were sequenced by immunoSEQ multiplex PCR, and TCRdb holds only the in-frame ones, with some missing. The sample has about 800,000 clones; around 96% are singletons. The chain is built from TRBV4-3 and TRBJ2-3; D gene unclear. The source of this sequence is a young man in good health. Sequencing was carried out using naive CD8+ T cells sorted from blood. This CDR3 is CASSQVGQADTQYF. In DNA, the CDR3 is TGCGCCAGCAGCCAAGTGGGCCAGGCAGATACGCAGTATTTT.